This entry features one T cell receptor (beta chain) sequence. From germline, CDR1 is SGHTA and CDR2 FQGNSA. The CDR3 covers 17 residues. Unmatched junction bases numbered 11, after V lost 5 bases and J lost 1 base. This sample is drawn from a study of blood T cell repertoires in COVID-19. On the study more broadly: Acute and convalescent COVID-19 specimens originated in the United States, Italy and Spain.

Patients at the Seattle site were enrolled during active infection and followed longitudinally. Repertoires were generated with immunoSEQ multiplex PCR, while TCRdb's copy carries only in-frame clones and drops some. The table lists around 250,000 clones, 86% of them singletons. What was sequenced was peripheral blood. This clonotype was sampled from an elderly woman with COVID-19, enrolled during active disease. The chain employs TRBV7-2 and TRBJ2-4; 7 bases fit TRBD2. CDR3 region: CASSPRAGEEAKNIQYF. CDR3 DNA: TGTGCCAGCAGCCCGAGGGCGGGAGAGGAGGCCAAAAACATTCAGTACTTC. The full variable domain, in which reference TRBV7-2 and TRBJ2-4 provide the parts outside the CDR3, is GAGVSQSPSNKVTEKGKDVELRCDPISGHTALYWYRQSLGQGLEFLIYFQGNSAPDKSGLPSDRFSAERTGGSVSTLTIQRTQQEDSAVYLCASSPRAGEEAKNIQYFGAGTRLSVL.